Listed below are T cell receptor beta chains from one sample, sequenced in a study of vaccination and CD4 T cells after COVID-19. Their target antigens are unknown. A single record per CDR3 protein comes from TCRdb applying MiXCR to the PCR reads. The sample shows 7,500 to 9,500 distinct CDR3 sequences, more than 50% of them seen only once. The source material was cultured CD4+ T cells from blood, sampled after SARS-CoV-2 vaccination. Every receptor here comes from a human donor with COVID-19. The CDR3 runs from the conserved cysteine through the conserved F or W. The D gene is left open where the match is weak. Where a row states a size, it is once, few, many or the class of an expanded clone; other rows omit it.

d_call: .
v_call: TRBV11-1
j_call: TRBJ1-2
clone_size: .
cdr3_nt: TGTGCCAGCAGCTGGGGACCCGGGGGCTACACCTTC
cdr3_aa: CASSWGPGGYTF

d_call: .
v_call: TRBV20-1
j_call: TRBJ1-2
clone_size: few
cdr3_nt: TGCAGTGCTACGGGGGCCGGTGGCTACACCTTC
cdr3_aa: CSATGAGGYTF

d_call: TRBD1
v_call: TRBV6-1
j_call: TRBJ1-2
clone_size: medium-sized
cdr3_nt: TGTGCCAGCAGTCCGAGACAGGGGGCCTCGCCTAACTATGGCTACACCTTC
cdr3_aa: CASSPRQGASPNYGYTF

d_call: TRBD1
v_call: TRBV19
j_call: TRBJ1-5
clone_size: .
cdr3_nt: TGTGCCAGTAGTATGACCGGGACAGGGACACAGCCCCAGCATTTT
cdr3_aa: CASSMTGTGTQPQHF

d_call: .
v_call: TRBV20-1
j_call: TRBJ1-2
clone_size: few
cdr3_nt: TGCAGTGCTAGCCTGCAGGGACTAACCAACTATGGCTACACCTTC
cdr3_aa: CSASLQGLTNYGYTF

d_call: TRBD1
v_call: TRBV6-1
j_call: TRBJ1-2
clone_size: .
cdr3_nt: TGTGCCAGCAGTGAAGAGCCAGGGGGCTATGGCTACACCTTC
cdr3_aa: CASSEEPGGYGYTF

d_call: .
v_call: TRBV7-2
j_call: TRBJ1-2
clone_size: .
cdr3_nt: TGTGCCAGCAGCTTACTGGGCGGGGCGGGTGTCCTTGGCGGCTACACCTTC
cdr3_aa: CASSLLGGAGVLGGYTF

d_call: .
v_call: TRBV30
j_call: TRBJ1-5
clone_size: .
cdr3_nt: TGTGCCTGGCGACAACCCCGGAGCGATCAGCCCCAGCATTTT
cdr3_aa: CAWRQPRSDQPQHF

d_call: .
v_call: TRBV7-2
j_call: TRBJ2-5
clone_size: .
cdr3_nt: TGTGCCAGCAGCTTAGGCACAGGGTATAGGGGAAAAGAGACCCAGTACTTC
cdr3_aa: CASSLGTGYRGKETQYF

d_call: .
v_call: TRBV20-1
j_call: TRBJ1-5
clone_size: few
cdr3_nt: TGCAGTGCTAGCGGCGGGGCCAATCAGCCCCAGCATTTT
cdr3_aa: CSASGGANQPQHF

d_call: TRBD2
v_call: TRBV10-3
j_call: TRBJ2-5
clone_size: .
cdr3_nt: TGTGCCATCAGTGAGTCTAGTCGGCGGGGGGACCGGGAGACCCAGTACTTC
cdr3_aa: CAISESSRRGDRETQYF

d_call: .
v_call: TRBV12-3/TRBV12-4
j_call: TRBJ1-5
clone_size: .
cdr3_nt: TGTGCCAGCAGTTTGGGGGGGGGTCAGCCCCAGCATTTT
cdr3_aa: CASSLGGGQPQHF

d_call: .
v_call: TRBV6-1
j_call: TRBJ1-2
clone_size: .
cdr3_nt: TGTGCCAGCAGTGCAGGCTATGGCTACACCTTC
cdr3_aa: CASSAGYGYTF

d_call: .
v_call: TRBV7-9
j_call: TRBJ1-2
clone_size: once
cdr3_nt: TGTGCCAGCAGCCCTTCGTATGGCTACACCTTC
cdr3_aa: CASSPSYGYTF

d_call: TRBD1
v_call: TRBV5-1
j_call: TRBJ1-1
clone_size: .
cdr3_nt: TGCGCCAGCAGCGGACAGGGGGGGAACACTGAAGCTTTCTTT
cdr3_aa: CASSGQGGNTEAFF

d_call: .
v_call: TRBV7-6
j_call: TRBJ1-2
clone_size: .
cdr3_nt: TGTGCCAGCAGCTTACGCGGAAACTATGGCTACACCTTC
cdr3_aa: CASSLRGNYGYTF

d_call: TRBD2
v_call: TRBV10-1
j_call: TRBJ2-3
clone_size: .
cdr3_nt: TGCGCCAGCAGTGACCCCAGGGAGGGAGATACGCAGTATTTT
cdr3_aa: CASSDPREGDTQYF

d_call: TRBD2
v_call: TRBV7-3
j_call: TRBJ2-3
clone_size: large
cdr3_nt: TGTGCCAGCAGCAAGAGCGGGGGGGCCGTCGATACGCAGTATTTT
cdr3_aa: CASSKSGGAVDTQYF

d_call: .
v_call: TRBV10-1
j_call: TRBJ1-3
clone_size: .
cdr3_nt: TGCGCCAGCAGTGACCCGGGGCAGAACTCTGGAAACACCATATATTTT
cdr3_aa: CASSDPGQNSGNTIYF

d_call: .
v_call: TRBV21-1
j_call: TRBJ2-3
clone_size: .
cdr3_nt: TGTGCCAGCAGCATGGGTCTGCGGGTTCCAGATACGCAGTATTTT
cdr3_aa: CASSMGLRVPDTQYF

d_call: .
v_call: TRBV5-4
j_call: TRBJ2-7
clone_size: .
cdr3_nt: TGTGCCAGCAGCTTGGGGCAGGGCTCCTACGAGCAGTACTTC
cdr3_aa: CASSLGQGSYEQYF

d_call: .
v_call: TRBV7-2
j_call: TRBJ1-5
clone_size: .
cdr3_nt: TGTGCCAGCAGCCTCCATTATAGCAATCAGCCCCAGCATTTT
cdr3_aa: CASSLHYSNQPQHF

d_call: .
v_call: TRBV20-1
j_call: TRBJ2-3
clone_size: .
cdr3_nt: TGCAGTGCTAGAGACGCCTCCCCGTCGTCCGATACGCAGTATTTT
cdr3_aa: CSARDASPSSDTQYF

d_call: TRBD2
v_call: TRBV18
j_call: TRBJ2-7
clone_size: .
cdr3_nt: TGTGCCAGCCTTCGGGGGGGGCCTTCCTACGAGCAGTACTTC
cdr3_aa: CASLRGGPSYEQYF

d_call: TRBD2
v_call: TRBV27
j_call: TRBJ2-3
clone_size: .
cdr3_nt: TGTGCCAGTAGTCGGTTCCGGAGCGGGGCGACAGATACGCAGTATTTT
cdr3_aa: CASSRFRSGATDTQYF

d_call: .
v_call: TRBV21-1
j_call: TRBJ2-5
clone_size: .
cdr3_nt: TGTGCCAGGACTAGCGGGGGGCTAAAAGAGACCCAGTACTTC
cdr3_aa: CARTSGGLKETQYF

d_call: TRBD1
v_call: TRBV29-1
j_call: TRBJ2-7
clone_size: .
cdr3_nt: TGCAGCGTCTCACCCACAGGGGTCGACGAGCAGTACTTC
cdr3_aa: CSVSPTGVDEQYF

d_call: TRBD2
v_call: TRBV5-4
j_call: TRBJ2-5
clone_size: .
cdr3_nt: TGTGCCAGCAGCCGTAGCGGGGTGCAAGAGACCCAGTACTTC
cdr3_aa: CASSRSGVQETQYF

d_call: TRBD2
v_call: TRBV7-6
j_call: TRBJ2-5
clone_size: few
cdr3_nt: TGTGCCAGCAGCACGGGACTAGCGGTCCAAGAGACCCAGTACTTC
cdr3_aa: CASSTGLAVQETQYF

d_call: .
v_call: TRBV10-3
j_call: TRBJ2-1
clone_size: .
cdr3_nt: TGTGCCATCAGTGACGCCAGCCCAACAACTGAGCAGTTCTTC
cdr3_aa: CAISDASPTTEQFF

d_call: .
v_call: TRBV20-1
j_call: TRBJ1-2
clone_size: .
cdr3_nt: TGCAGTGCCGCGGACAGTCTGGCTAACTATGGCTACACCTTC
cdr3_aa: CSAADSLANYGYTF

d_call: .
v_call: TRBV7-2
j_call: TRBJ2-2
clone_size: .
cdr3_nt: TGTGCCAGCAGCTTAGCGGGGGCCGCGAGCACCGGGGAGCTGTTTTTT
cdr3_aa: CASSLAGAASTGELFF

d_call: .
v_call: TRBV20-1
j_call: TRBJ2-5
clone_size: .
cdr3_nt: TGCAGTGCTAGTAAAAACACAGCACAGACCCAGTACTTC
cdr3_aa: CSASKNTAQTQYF

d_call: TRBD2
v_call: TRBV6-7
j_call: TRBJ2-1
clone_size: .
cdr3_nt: TGTGCCAGCAGTTGGGGGGGTCGCTCCTACAATGAGCAGTTCTTC
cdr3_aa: CASSWGGRSYNEQFF

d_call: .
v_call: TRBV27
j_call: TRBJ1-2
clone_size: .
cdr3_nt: TGTGCCAGCTGCCCCACCGGGAGGGAAGGCTACACCTTC
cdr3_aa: CASCPTGREGYTF